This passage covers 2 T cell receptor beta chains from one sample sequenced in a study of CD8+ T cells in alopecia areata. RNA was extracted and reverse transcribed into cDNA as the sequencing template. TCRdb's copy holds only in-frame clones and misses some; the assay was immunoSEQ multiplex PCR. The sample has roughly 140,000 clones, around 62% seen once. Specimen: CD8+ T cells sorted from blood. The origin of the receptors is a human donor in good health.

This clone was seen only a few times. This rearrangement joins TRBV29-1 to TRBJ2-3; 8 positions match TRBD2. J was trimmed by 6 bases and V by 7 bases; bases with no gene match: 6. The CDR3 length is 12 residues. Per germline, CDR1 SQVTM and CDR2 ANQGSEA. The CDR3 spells CSEERESDTQYF. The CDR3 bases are TGCAGCGAAGAGCGGGAGTCGGATACGCAGTATTTT.

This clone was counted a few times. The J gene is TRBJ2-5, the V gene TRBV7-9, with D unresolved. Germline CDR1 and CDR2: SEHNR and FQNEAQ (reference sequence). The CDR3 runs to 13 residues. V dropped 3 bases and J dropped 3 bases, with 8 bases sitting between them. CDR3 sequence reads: CASSFGAEETQYF. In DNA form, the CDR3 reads TGTGCCAGCAGCTTCGGCGCAGAAGAGACCCAGTACTTC.